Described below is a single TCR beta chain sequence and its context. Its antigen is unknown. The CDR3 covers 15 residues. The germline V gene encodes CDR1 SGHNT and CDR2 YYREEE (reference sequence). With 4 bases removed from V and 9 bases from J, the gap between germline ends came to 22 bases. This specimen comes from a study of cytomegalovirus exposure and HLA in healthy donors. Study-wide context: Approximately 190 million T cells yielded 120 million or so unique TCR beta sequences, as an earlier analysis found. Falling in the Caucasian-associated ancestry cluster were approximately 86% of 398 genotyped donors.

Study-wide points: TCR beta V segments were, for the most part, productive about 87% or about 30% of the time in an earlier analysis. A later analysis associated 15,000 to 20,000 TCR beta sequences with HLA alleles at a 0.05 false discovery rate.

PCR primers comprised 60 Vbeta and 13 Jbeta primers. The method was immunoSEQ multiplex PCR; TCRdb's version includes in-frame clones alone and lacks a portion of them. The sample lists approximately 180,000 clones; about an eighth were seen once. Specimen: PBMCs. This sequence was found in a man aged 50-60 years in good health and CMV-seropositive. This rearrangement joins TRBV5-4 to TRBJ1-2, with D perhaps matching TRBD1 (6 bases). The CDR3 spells CASSLIARDTSSYTF. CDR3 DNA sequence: TGTGCCAGCAGCCTCATCGCCCGGGACACTAGTAGCTACACCTTC.